This is a list of T cell receptor beta chains from one sample in a study of cytomegalovirus exposure and HLA in healthy donors. Method: immunoSEQ multiplex PCR; TCRdb's copy keeps in-frame clones and lacks some. The repertoire has some 200,000 clones, approximately 88% of them found once; the top ten carry under 0.85%. What was sequenced was PBMCs. Every receptor here comes from a boy aged 2 to 10 in good health and CMV-seronegative. Each CDR3 is given with its conserved first and last residue. Fields, in order: V gene, CDR3 protein.

TRBV6-4 CASSDWTSGNTGELFF
TRBV6-4 CASSGDANTGELFF
TRBV5-4 CASSADSYSYEQYF
TRBV5-6 CASSTGLTGHIQYF
TRBV19 CASSIAGAGALDTGELFF
TRBV6-5 CASSYLGGADTEAFF
TRBV2 CASIVSTNTGELFF
TRBV6-4 CASSEVGLAESSYNEQFF
TRBV30 CAWSGSGRGYEQYF
TRBV6-1 CASLRGPLYEQYF
TRBV29-1 CSVDGPSGGYEQYF
TRBV6-1 CASNRDRVPKDEQYF
TRBV30 CAWSADRGSYEQYF
TRBV7-3 CASSLGSGELFF
TRBV30 CAWWRQGAYEQYF
TRBV4-1 CASSQRAGGAEYF
TRBV10-3 CAIAAVPSYEQYF
TRBV6-1 CASSRGGIGYEQYF
TRBV2 CASRDRGVNYGYTF
TRBV6-5 CASNRLAGDTGELFF
TRBV7-9 CASSHSWGGDQPQHF
TRBV13 CASSLGGNGYGYTF
TRBV19 CASSILAGLSYEQYF
TRBV4-1 CASSQGIQVGYEQYF
TRBV7-9 CASSPPGQGAGGYTF
TRBV5-4 CASSLTGEGTEAFF
TRBV2 CASSEYLGGCGYTF
TRBV30 CAWSWASGNTIYF
TRBV14 CASSPLGAENYGYTF
TRBV6-1 CASGGETQYF
TRBV30 CAWSVLGSGKYEQYF
TRBV6-1 CASSGTREETQYF